The present T cell receptor beta chain was sequenced within a study of kidney transplant recipient with SARS-CoV-2 infection. Germline V lookup: CDR1 SGHRS, CDR2 YFSETQ. This CDR3 has 15 residues. As regards this clonotype: This may come from a read error, since a much larger clone is one base off.

MiXCR was run by TCRdb on the reads, yielding one entry per CDR3 protein. The sample has 250,000 or so distinct CDR3 sequences; 25% to 35% are singletons. The J gene is TRBJ1-1, the V gene TRBV5-1, with D unresolved. Material: a blood sample, obtained at baseline and on day 111 from a kidney transplant recipient. This clonotype was sampled from a male patient aged 30 to 40 who had COVID-19 and was a kidney transplant recipient. Some T cells may possibly be graft donor cells. CDR3 coding DNA: TGCGCCAGCAGCGCTGCGGACGGCCTGAACACTGGAGCTTTCTTT. Residues: CASSAADGLNTGAFF.